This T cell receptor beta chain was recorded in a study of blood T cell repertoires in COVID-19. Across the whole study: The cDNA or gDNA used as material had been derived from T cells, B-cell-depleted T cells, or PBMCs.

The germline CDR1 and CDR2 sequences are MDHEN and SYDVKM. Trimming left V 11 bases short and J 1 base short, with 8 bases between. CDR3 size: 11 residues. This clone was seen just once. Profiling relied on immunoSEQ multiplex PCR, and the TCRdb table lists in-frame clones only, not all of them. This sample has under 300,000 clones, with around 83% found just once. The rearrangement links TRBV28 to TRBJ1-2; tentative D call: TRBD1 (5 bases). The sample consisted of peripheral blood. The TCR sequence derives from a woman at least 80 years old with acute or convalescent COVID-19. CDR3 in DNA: TGTGCCTGGGGGGGTAACTATGGCTACACCTTC. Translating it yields CAWGGNYGYTF.